The rows below give T cell receptor beta chains drawn from one sample of a study of cytomegalovirus exposure and HLA in healthy donors. Profiling relied on immunoSEQ multiplex PCR, and the TCRdb table lists in-frame clones only, not all of them. The table lists 130,000 to 150,000 clones, 64% of them singletons. Sequencing was performed on PBMCs. The receptors originated from a woman aged 25-40 years in good health and CMV-seropositive. Both conserved end residues are part of each CDR3. The order of the fields is CDR3 protein, CDR3 DNA, clone size, V gene, D gene, J gene. A D gene is named only where the DNA matches it firmly. The size field is filled for only some rows; it gives once, few, many or a size class.

CDR3: CASSSPSGGVNTEAFF
DNA: TGTGCCAGCAGCTCCCCGTCGGGGGGAGTGAACACTGAAGCTTTCTTT
size: few
V: TRBV7-9
D: .
J: TRBJ1-1

CDR3: CASSSKLAGTGELFF
DNA: TGTGCCAGCAGCTCGAAACTAGCGGGCACCGGGGAGCTGTTTTTT
size: .
V: TRBV7-2
D: TRBD2
J: TRBJ2-2

CDR3: CASLPAGANYGYTF
DNA: TGTGCCAGCTTACCGGCGGGAGCTAACTATGGCTACACCTTC
size: .
V: TRBV18
D: .
J: TRBJ1-2

CDR3: CASSKQDLYEQYF
DNA: TGTGCCAGCAGTAAACAGGACCTCTACGAGCAGTACTTC
size: .
V: TRBV6-5
D: .
J: TRBJ2-7

CDR3: CASSLGEGIVQYF
DNA: TGTGCCAGCAGCTTAGGGGAGGGCATCGTGCAGTACTTC
size: .
V: TRBV5-6
D: TRBD2
J: TRBJ2-7

CDR3: CASSERGSYNSPLHF
DNA: TGTGCCAGCAGTGAAAGGGGCTCCTATAATTCACCCCTCCACTTT
size: .
V: TRBV6-1
D: .
J: TRBJ1-6

CDR3: CASSDPGQANIQYF
DNA: TGTGCCAGCAGTGATCCGGGACAAGCAAACATTCAGTACTTC
size: .
V: TRBV6-1
D: .
J: TRBJ2-4

CDR3: CASSSSQETQYF
DNA: TGTGCCAGCAGCTCTAGTCAAGAGACCCAGTACTTC
size: .
V: TRBV5-6
D: .
J: TRBJ2-5

CDR3: CASSSDRRYEQYF
DNA: TGTGCCAGCAGCTCGGACAGGCGGTACGAGCAGTACTTC
size: .
V: TRBV11-2
D: TRBD1
J: TRBJ2-7

CDR3: CASSPDRELWPYEQYF
DNA: TGTGCCAGCAGCCCGGACAGGGAGCTTTGGCCCTACGAGCAGTACTTC
size: .
V: TRBV14
D: TRBD1
J: TRBJ2-7

CDR3: CASSSSRGWEAFF
DNA: TGTGCCAGCAGTAGCTCGCGGGGGTGGGAAGCTTTCTTT
size: .
V: TRBV2
D: .
J: TRBJ1-1

CDR3: CASSFQGGRNTEAFF
DNA: TGTGCCAGCAGCTTTCAGGGGGGACGGAACACTGAAGCTTTCTTT
size: few
V: TRBV7-9
D: TRBD1
J: TRBJ1-1

CDR3: CPSSELGQEDQPQHF
DNA: TGTCCGAGCTCGGAGTTGGGACAGGAGGATCAGCCCCAGCATTTT
size: once
V: TRBV6-5
D: TRBD1
J: TRBJ1-5

CDR3: CASTFSGSPKRTYNEQFF
DNA: TGCGCCAGCACGTTCTCCGGGTCCCCGAAGAGAACCTACAATGAGCAGTTCTTC
size: .
V: TRBV10-2
D: .
J: TRBJ2-1

CDR3: CASSPPLQGHNEQFF
DNA: TGTGCCAGTAGCCCTCCCCTCCAGGGGCACAATGAGCAGTTCTTC
size: few
V: TRBV19
D: .
J: TRBJ2-1

CDR3: CASRGLAGEQYF
DNA: TGTGCCAGCAGGGGACTAGCGGGGGAGCAGTACTTC
size: .
V: TRBV6-4
D: TRBD2
J: TRBJ2-7

CDR3: CASALRFLAYEQYF
DNA: TGTGCCAGCGCTTTGCGGTTCCTCGCCTACGAGCAGTACTTC
size: few
V: TRBV2
D: .
J: TRBJ2-7

CDR3: CASSLSGYHAFF
DNA: TGTGCCAGCAGTTTATCAGGGTACCATGCTTTCTTT
size: few
V: TRBV28
D: .
J: TRBJ1-1

CDR3: CASSDNRGTEAFF
DNA: TGTGCCAGCAGTGATAATAGGGGAACTGAAGCTTTCTTT
size: .
V: TRBV2
D: .
J: TRBJ1-1

CDR3: CASSLSDRNNEKLFF
DNA: TGTGCCAGCAGCTTGTCAGACAGGAATAATGAAAAACTGTTTTTT
size: once
V: TRBV5-4
D: .
J: TRBJ1-4

CDR3: CSVGQGHGYTF
DNA: TGCAGCGTTGGACAGGGACATGGCTACACCTTC
size: .
V: TRBV29-1
D: TRBD1
J: TRBJ1-2

CDR3: CASGSQGPNTGELFF
DNA: TGCGCCAGCGGATCACAGGGACCGAACACCGGGGAGCTGTTTTTT
size: .
V: TRBV5-1
D: .
J: TRBJ2-2

CDR3: CASSQGARRTYEQYF
DNA: TGTGCCAGCAGCCAAGGGGCAAGACGTACCTACGAGCAGTACTTC
size: .
V: TRBV4-2
D: .
J: TRBJ2-7

CDR3: CASSGRLLAGGETQYF
DNA: TGTGCCAGCAGTGGTCGTCTACTAGCAGGAGGCGAGACCCAGTACTTC
size: few
V: TRBV6-1
D: .
J: TRBJ2-5

CDR3: CASSYRDRSETQYF
DNA: TGTGCCAGCAGTTACAGGGACAGGTCAGAGACCCAGTACTTC
size: .
V: TRBV6-5
D: TRBD1
J: TRBJ2-5

CDR3: CASSSGEGYGYTF
DNA: TGTGCCAGCAGCTCGGGGGAGGGATATGGCTACACCTTC
size: .
V: TRBV7-9
D: .
J: TRBJ1-2

CDR3: CASSPLAGGPTETQYF
DNA: TGTGCCAGCAGTCCACTAGCGGGGGGCCCCACGGAGACCCAGTACTTC
size: .
V: TRBV6-6
D: TRBD2
J: TRBJ2-5

CDR3: CASSPNYSGGNTDTQYF
DNA: TGTGCCAGCAGCCCGAATTATAGCGGGGGGAACACAGATACGCAGTATTTT
size: few
V: TRBV13
D: TRBD2
J: TRBJ2-3

CDR3: CATSSNSGRAYEQYF
DNA: TGTGCCACCAGCAGTAATAGCGGGAGGGCATACGAGCAGTACTTC
size: .
V: TRBV15
D: TRBD2
J: TRBJ2-7

CDR3: CASSPWGGTKNIQYF
DNA: TGTGCCAGCAGCCCCTGGGGGGGAACCAAAAACATTCAGTACTTC
size: .
V: TRBV5-6
D: TRBD2
J: TRBJ2-4

CDR3: CSAGTGGEGLLDIQYF
DNA: TGCAGCGCGGGCACAGGCGGGGAGGGCCTGCTGGACATTCAGTACTTC
size: .
V: TRBV29-1
D: TRBD2
J: TRBJ2-4

CDR3: CASSPESSAAYNEQFF
DNA: TGTGCCAGCAGTCCGGAATCTAGCGCAGCCTACAATGAGCAGTTCTTC
size: .
V: TRBV6-4
D: .
J: TRBJ2-1

CDR3: CASSLEYSYEQYF
DNA: TGTGCCAGCAGCTTAGAGTACTCCTACGAGCAGTACTTC
size: .
V: TRBV7-2
D: .
J: TRBJ2-7

CDR3: CASSRDSNTEAFF
DNA: TGTGCCAGCAGCCGTGACAGTAACACTGAAGCTTTCTTT
size: .
V: TRBV6-1
D: .
J: TRBJ1-1

CDR3: CASSMGENTEAFF
DNA: TGTGCCAGCTCAATGGGAGAGAACACTGAAGCTTTCTTT
size: .
V: TRBV18
D: .
J: TRBJ1-1

CDR3: CASSYSWGPRESEQFF
DNA: TGTGCCAGCAGTTACTCGTGGGGACCGCGGGAGAGTGAGCAGTTCTTC
size: .
V: TRBV6-5
D: TRBD2
J: TRBJ2-1

CDR3: CASSLDPGHFGEQYF
DNA: TGTGCCAGCAGCTTAGATCCGGGACACTTCGGCGAGCAGTACTTC
size: once
V: TRBV11-2
D: .
J: TRBJ2-7

CDR3: CASSQAGRGKNYGYTF
DNA: TGCGCCAGCAGCCAAGCAGGGAGGGGGAAAAACTATGGCTACACCTTC
size: few
V: TRBV4-1
D: .
J: TRBJ1-2

CDR3: CASSRGTGGSYEQYF
DNA: TGTGCCAGCAGCCGCGGAACAGGGGGCTCCTACGAGCAGTACTTC
size: .
V: TRBV13
D: TRBD1
J: TRBJ2-7

CDR3: CASSVGGGGRTYEQYF
DNA: TGTGCCAGCAGCGTAGGAGGGGGCGGAAGGACTTACGAGCAGTACTTC
size: .
V: TRBV9
D: TRBD1
J: TRBJ2-7

CDR3: CASSLATGVTREQYF
DNA: TGTGCCAGCAGCCTAGCTACAGGGGTCACGCGGGAGCAGTACTTC
size: .
V: TRBV7-2
D: TRBD1
J: TRBJ2-7

CDR3: CASSPQPNTEAFF
DNA: TGTGCCAGCTCACCACAGCCGAACACTGAAGCTTTCTTT
size: .
V: TRBV18
D: .
J: TRBJ1-1

CDR3: CASSLVIVNQPQHF
DNA: TGTGCCAGCAGCTTGGTTATAGTGAATCAGCCCCAGCATTTT
size: few
V: TRBV5-8
D: .
J: TRBJ1-5

CDR3: CASSSPLSSGSWNEQFF
DNA: TGTGCCAGCAGCTCCCCTCTTTCTAGCGGGAGTTGGAATGAGCAGTTCTTC
size: .
V: TRBV7-9
D: TRBD2
J: TRBJ2-1

CDR3: CASSPRDREDIQYF
DNA: TGTGCCAGCAGCCCCAGGGACAGGGAGGACATTCAGTACTTC
size: .
V: TRBV9
D: TRBD1
J: TRBJ2-4

CDR3: CASSPTGGNTEAFF
DNA: TGCGCCAGCAGCCCGACAGGGGGTAACACTGAAGCTTTCTTT
size: .
V: TRBV5-1
D: TRBD1
J: TRBJ1-1

CDR3: CASSRKQGSGNTIYF
DNA: TGTGCCAGCAGCAGAAAGCAGGGGTCTGGAAACACCATATATTTT
size: .
V: TRBV7-2
D: .
J: TRBJ1-3

CDR3: CASRGLLNGEQFF
DNA: TGTGCCAGCAGGGGACTTTTAAACGGTGAGCAGTTCTTC
size: .
V: TRBV6-4
D: .
J: TRBJ2-1

CDR3: CASSQGGSYEQYF
DNA: TGTGCCAGCAGCCAGGGGGGTAGCTACGAGCAGTACTTC
size: few
V: TRBV9
D: .
J: TRBJ2-7

CDR3: CASSQSGGEGGTEAFF
DNA: TGCGCCAGCAGTCAATCTGGGGGGGAGGGGGGCACTGAAGCTTTCTTT
size: few
V: TRBV23-1
D: .
J: TRBJ1-1